Included here is one TCR beta chain sequence, with context. CDR3 length: 13 residues. V was shortened by 4 bases and J by 2 bases, with 10 bases between the two germline ends. CDR1 and CDR2 (germline): SGDLS, YYNGEE. The PCR used 60 Vbeta and 13 Jbeta primers. Generated by immunoSEQ multiplex PCR, the TCRdb table keeps only in-frame clones and is missing some. The sample carries some 100,000 clones, around two thirds recorded once. This sample was taken from a study of cytomegalovirus exposure and HLA in healthy donors. The receptor comes from a human donor in good health. Input material: PBMCs. J is TRBJ2-7 and V is TRBV9; D call uncertain. The CDR3 loop reads CASSKTPTYEQYF. Here the CDR3 DNA reads TGTGCCAGCAGCAAAACACCAACCTACGAGCAGTACTTC.